Below, 25 T cell receptor beta chains from the same sample are listed, as sequenced in a study of PD-1 blockade in mismatch repair-deficient tumors. TCRdb's copy holds only in-frame clones and misses some; the assay was immunoSEQ multiplex PCR. The table lists some 19,000 clones, over 70% of them singletons. Sequenced here: PBMCs, sampled 52 weeks after starting pembrolizumab. All receptors come from an adult with mismatch repair-deficient cancer.

The chain has TRBV6-1 and TRBJ2-1; 8 bases align to TRBD2. The CDR3 is made up of 15 amino acids. Germline V gene data show CDR1 as MNHNS and CDR2 as SASEGT. Losses at the gene ends were 4 bases for V and 4 bases for J; bases not matched to a gene: 6. CDR3 coding DNA: TGTGCCAGCAGTGGGGGACTAGATAATTACAATGAGCAGTTCTTC. Translating it yields CASSGGLDNYNEQFF.

This clone has a handful of counts. The chain uses TRBV5-5 and TRBJ1-1, with unresolved D. In germline, CDR1 is SGHKS, CDR2 YYEKEE (reference sequence). CDR3 size: 13 residues. V dropped 5 bases and J dropped 3 bases, with 11 bases sitting between them. In nucleotides, the CDR3 is TGTGCCAGCAGAGGAGAGGTTGACACTGAAGCTTTCTTT. Translated, it gives CASRGEVDTEAFF.

This clone was observed a single time. The CDR3 sequence: CASSPLAGDNEQFF. The CDR3 nucleotides read TGTGCCAGCTCACCTCTAGCGGGGGACAATGAGCAGTTCTTC. V and J are TRBV18 and TRBJ2-1; 10 nucleotides match TRBD2. Germline V gene data show CDR1 as KGHSH and CDR2 as LQKENI. The CDR3 length is 14 residues. V was pared by 3 bases and J by 5 bases, with 1 base of the junction left unmatched.

The V and J genes are TRBV9 and TRBJ2-1, with 9 bases aligning to TRBD1. The CDR3 runs to 15 residues. The junction had 5 bases not matched to a gene; V was cut back by 3 bases and J by 4 bases. Germline lookup yields CDR1 SGDLS and CDR2 YYNGEE. CDR3 protein: CASSASGTGYNEQFF. The CDR3 nucleotides are TGTGCCAGCAGCGCATCCGGGACAGGGTACAATGAGCAGTTCTTC. Full variable domain (remainder filled in from reference TRBV9 and TRBJ2-1): DSGVTQTPKHLITATGQRVTLRCSPRSGDLSVYWYQQSLDQGLQFLIQYYNGEERAKGNILERFSAQQFPDLHSELNLSSLELGDSALYFCASSASGTGYNEQFFGPGTRLTVL.

The chain employs TRBV5-1 and TRBJ1-5, with unresolved D. CDR3 length: 15 amino acids. Germline assignment: CDR1 SGHRS and CDR2 YFSETQ. Trimming took off 0 bases at V and 3 bases at J, with 10 bases between the two ends. The DNA for the CDR3 is TGCGCCAGCAGCTTGGCCGGTACAGTCAATCAGCCCCAGCATTTT. Translation gives CASSLAGTVNQPQHF.

The rearrangement joins TRBV6-6 to TRBJ2-7; TRBD2 matches at 9 bases. This CDR3 has 13 amino acids. With 6 bases clipped from V and 3 bases from J, the junction kept 3 bases outside the gene matches. Germline assignment: CDR1 MNHNY and CDR2 SVGAGI (reference sequence). DNA of the CDR3: TGTGCCAGCAGGATTAGCGGGAGCTACGAGCAGTACTTC. This translates into CASRISGSYEQYF.

CDR3 protein: CASSITSGIGNEQFF. CDR3 DNA sequence: TGTGCCAGCAGTATTACTAGCGGGATAGGCAATGAGCAGTTCTTC. This chain uses TRBV2 with TRBJ2-1; 10 nucleotides match TRBD2. The CDR3 spans 15 residues. Germline-derived CDR1 and CDR2 are SNHLY and FYNNEI. V lost 5 bases and J lost 6; bases outside the gene matches: 7.

This chain joins TRBV5-1 and TRBJ2-5, with 8 bases lining up with TRBD2. This CDR3 region has 16 residues. V shed 4 bases, J shed 11 bases, and the junction held 19 bases outside the gene matches. Germline CDR1 is SGHRS and CDR2 is YFSETQ. The CDR3 sequence: CASSLPRSGEDGEQYF. Written as DNA, the CDR3 is TGCGCCAGCAGCCTTCCCCGTAGCGGGGAGGATGGGGAGCAGTACTTC.

V usage is TRBV9 and J usage is TRBJ2-2; D possibly corresponds to TRBD1 (5 bases). In germline, CDR1 is SGDLS, CDR2 YYNGEE. V lost 2 bases and J lost 4, with 12 bases in between. CDR3 length: 15 amino acids. The CDR3 nucleotides are TGTGCCAGCAGCGTTCTTCAGGGCGCCACCGGGGAGCTGTTTTTT. It specifies CASSVLQGATGELFF. The full variable domain, in which reference TRBV9 and TRBJ2-2 provide the parts outside the CDR3, is DSGVTQTPKHLITATGQRVTLRCSPRSGDLSVYWYQQSLDQGLQFLIQYYNGEERAKGNILERFSAQQFPDLHSELNLSSLELGDSALYFCASSVLQGATGELFFGEGSRLTVL.

The chain recombines TRBV14 with TRBJ2-1, with TRBD1 identical over 7 bases. Losses at the gene ends were 1 base for V and 9 bases for J; bases not matched to a gene: 9. CDR3 size: 15 residues. Germline values: CDR1 SGHDN, CDR2 FVKESK. CDR3: CASSQVQTGVAEQFF. The CDR3 DNA reads as TGTGCCAGCAGCCAAGTACAAACAGGGGTTGCTGAGCAGTTCTTC.

The chain uses TRBV6-1 and TRBJ1-4; D uncertain. Germline lookup yields CDR1 MNHNS and CDR2 SASEGT. V was clipped by 2 bases and J by 6 bases, with 16 bases between them. CDR3 length: 16 amino acids. The CDR3 protein is CASSELEGLLDEKLFF. CDR3 coding DNA: TGTGCCAGCAGTGAATTGGAGGGCCTCCTTGATGAAAAACTGTTTTTT.

A single count supports this clone. J is TRBJ2-1 and V is TRBV18; 12 bases align to TRBD2. Germline assignment: CDR1 KGHSH and CDR2 LQKENI. This CDR3 spans 14 amino acids. J gave up 8 bases and V 5 bases, and 4 bases lay outside the gene matches. CDR3 sequence reads: CASSGLAGNDEQFF. The CDR3 DNA reads TGTGCCAGCTCAGGACTAGCGGGAAACGATGAGCAGTTCTTC.

The chain couples TRBV28 to TRBJ1-1; D perhaps matches TRBD1 (6 bases). Trimming removed 2 bases from V and 5 bases from J, with 12 bases in between. Germline-derived CDR1 and CDR2 are MDHEN and SYDVKM. CDR3 size: 14 residues. CDR3 loop: CASSLGQLFTEAFF. CDR3 in DNA: TGTGCCAGCAGTTTAGGACAGCTTTTTACTGAAGCTTTCTTT.

V is TRBV29-1 and J is TRBJ2-1; maybe TRBD2 (5 bases). This CDR3 region has 16 residues. Trimming stripped 2 bases from V and 6 bases from J, with 20 bases between. CDR1 and CDR2 from the germline V gene are SQVTM and ANQGSEA. DNA for the CDR3: TGCAGCGTTGAATCCTCTAGGACTCCGCTATTCAATGAGCAGTTCTTC. Protein: CSVESSRTPLFNEQFF.

The chain couples TRBV5-4 to TRBJ2-1, with 7 bases matching TRBD1. Germline V CDR1 and CDR2: SGHNT, YYREEE (reference sequence). This CDR3 is 16 amino acids long. With V trimmed by 4 bases and J by 4 bases, 11 bases remained unmatched. CDR3 coding DNA: TGTGCCAGCAGCGGTGGGACAGCCAACCCATACAATGAGCAGTTCTTC. It yields the protein CASSGGTANPYNEQFF. The full variable domain, with the rest looked up from reference TRBV5-4 and TRBJ2-1, is ETGVTQSPTHLIKTRGQQVTLRCSSQSGHNTVSWYQQALGQGPQFIFQYYREEENGRGNFPPRFSGLQFPNYSSELNVNALELDDSALYLCASSGGTANPYNEQFFGPGTRLTVL.

V usage is TRBV7-8 and J usage is TRBJ2-7; 7 bases match TRBD2. V was pared by 5 bases and J by 5 bases, with 9 bases of the junction left unmatched. The CDR3 is 14 amino acids. From germline, CDR1 is SGHVS and CDR2 FQNEAQ. CDR3: CASSMRAGYNEQYF. The CDR3 DNA reads as TGTGCCAGCAGCATGAGAGCGGGATATAACGAGCAGTACTTC.

The rearrangement links TRBV6-1 to TRBJ2-1; TRBD2 might be the D (5 bases). Trimming stripped 5 bases from V and 3 bases from J, with 14 bases between. The CDR3 is made up of 15 amino acids. Germline V gene lookup returns CDR1 MNHNS and CDR2 SASEGT. CDR3 loop: CASSFRAESYNEQFF. CDR3 nucleotide sequence: TGTGCCAGCAGTTTTCGAGCGGAGAGCTACAATGAGCAGTTCTTC.

The chain uses TRBV19 and TRBJ2-5; weak D call: TRBD2 (5 bases). The CDR3 contains 14 residues. The V and J ends lost 5 bases and 5 bases respectively, with 15 bases between them. CDR1 is LNHDA and CDR2 is SQIVND in the germline V gene (reference sequence). CDR3 coding DNA: TGTGCCAGTAGTCCCTGGACTGGTGGGGAGACCCAGTACTTC. Translation gives CASSPWTGGETQYF.

The gene calls are TRBV9 and TRBJ1-5; D uncertain. The V gene's germline CDR1 is SGDLS and CDR2 YYNGEE. CDR3 length equals 14 residues. V lost 4 bases and J 7 bases, leaving 15 bases between the germline ends. The CDR3 nucleotides read TGTGCCAGCAGCCCCCTGGCAGATCGCCAGCCCCAGCATTTT. Protein sequence: CASSPLADRQPQHF.

The rearrangement joins TRBV28 to TRBJ1-5; TRBD1 is a possible D gene (5 bases). V was shortened by 5 bases and J by 4 bases, with 12 bases between the two germline ends. CDR3 length: 14 amino acids. CDR1 is MDHEN and CDR2 is SYDVKM in the germline V gene. For the CDR3, the DNA is TGTGCCAGCAGTCGCGGGACCCCTAATCAGCCCCAGCATTTT. This gives the protein CASSRGTPNQPQHF.

The chain couples TRBV27 to TRBJ2-5; 8 nucleotides line up with TRBD2. Unmatched junction bases numbered 9, after V lost 7 bases and J lost 5 bases. Germline V gene data show CDR1 as MNHEY and CDR2 as SMNVEV (reference sequence). The CDR3 extends over 14 amino acids. The CDR3 sequence: CASTSAGADETQYF. DNA of the CDR3: TGTGCCAGCACCTCAGCGGGAGCCGATGAGACCCAGTACTTC.

This chain joins TRBV10-1 and TRBJ2-1; TRBD1 agrees at 8 bases. This CDR3 is 17 amino acids long. V gave up 3 bases and J gave up 5 bases; unmatched junction bases: 12. Germline loops: CDR1 WNHNN, CDR2 SYGVQD (reference sequence). The CDR3 protein is CASSDPGQGLTNNEQFF. DNA for the CDR3: TGCGCCAGCAGTGACCCCGGACAGGGCCTAACCAACAATGAGCAGTTCTTC.

This clone was counted once. This sequence joins TRBV2 and TRBJ1-2; tentatively, D is TRBD1 (6 bases). CDR1 is SNHLY, CDR2 FYNNEI, per germline. V was pared by 6 bases and J by 1 base, with 9 bases between. This CDR3 is 13 amino acids long. The CDR3 here is CASRRQDNYGYTF. The CDR3, as DNA: TGTGCCAGCAGGCGACAGGATAACTATGGCTACACCTTC.

This clone was counted between two and nine times. The V and J genes are TRBV5-1 and TRBJ2-7, with D perhaps TRBD2 (6 bases). Germline CDR1 reads SGHRS; CDR2 reads YFSETQ. V lost 2 bases, J lost 0 bases, and 12 bases lay in between. CDR3 length: 15 residues. The CDR3 nucleotides are TGCGCCAGCAGCTTTGGCGGGACCTACTCCTACGAGCAGTACTTC. Its protein is CASSFGGTYSYEQYF.

The chain is built from TRBV5-1 and TRBJ1-1, with D hard to call. The germline V gene has CDR1 SGHRS and CDR2 YFSETQ. The CDR3 has 12 residues. Trimming left V 2 bases short and J 1 base short, with 3 bases between. The CDR3 DNA reads as TGCGCCAGCAGCTTACAGAACACTGAAGCTTTCTTT. Translating it yields CASSLQNTEAFF.